Presented here are 17 T cell receptor beta chains from one specimen sequenced in a study of T cell repertoires in cytomegalovirus infection. One entry per CDR3 protein results from TCRdb running MiXCR on the reads. The sample includes about 180,000 distinct CDR3 sequences, 14% of them seen just once. The sequencing sample was made of PBMCs. These receptors all stem from a human donor in good health (CMV status not recorded). Some clones in this sample may be carry-over from other donors' samples.

The CDR3 DNA sequence: TGTGCCAGCAGCCAAAGACAGGGGTTAGGGACCCAGTACTTC. It translates to CASSQRQGLGTQYF. The chain joins TRBV6-2 or TRBV6-3 to TRBJ2-5, with TRBD1 matching over 8 bases. The V gene's germline CDR1 is MNHEY and CDR2 SVGEGT. This CDR3 region has 14 residues. J was trimmed by 7 bases and V by 6 bases; bases with no gene match: 10.

This clonotype appeared a few times. The chain couples TRBV10-3 to TRBJ2-1; the D gene is possibly TRBD2 (6 bases). Per the germline V gene, CDR1 is ENHRY and CDR2 is SYGVKD. The CDR3 runs to 18 residues. Trimming cost V 0 bases and J 3 bases, with 18 bases left between them. The DNA for the CDR3 is TGTGCCATCAGTGAGTCGTTTTGGGGAGGAGATGACTACAATGAGCAGTTCTTC. It codes for CAISESFWGGDDYNEQFF.

The chain joins TRBV3-1 to TRBJ1-5, with a weak D call TRBD1 (5 bases). Per the germline V gene, CDR1 is LGHDT and CDR2 is YNNKEL (reference sequence). This CDR3 is built from 14 residues. V was trimmed by 0 bases and J by 11 bases, leaving 14 bases between them. The CDR3: CASSQDGQGGSQHF. DNA for the CDR3: TGTGCCAGCAGCCAAGATGGTCAGGGCGGGTCCCAGCATTTT.

Worth noting for this clonotype: One end of the junction varies from germline; a read error may be responsible. In DNA, the CDR3 is TGTGCCAACAGTTATATAGGAGCGGGCTCCTACAATGAGCAGTTCTTC. Protein sequence: CANSYIGAGSYNEQFF. V and J are TRBV6-2 or TRBV6-3 and TRBJ2-1; TRBD2 might be the D (6 bases). This CDR3 has 16 residues. The germline CDR1 and CDR2 sequences are MNHEY and SVGEGT.

This clonotype has at least ten counts. The CDR3 DNA reads as TGTGCCAGCAGCTCAGACTCCGCTGAAGCTTTCTTT. Residues: CASSSDSAEAFF. The chain uses TRBV7-6 and TRBJ1-1; D call uncertain. Germline values: CDR1 SGHVS, CDR2 FNYEAQ. The CDR3 is 12 amino acids. Trimming removed 4 bases from V and 6 bases from J, with 9 bases in between.

The chain couples TRBV4-1 to TRBJ2-1; TRBD2 matches 9 bases. J gave up 6 bases and V 0 bases, and 6 bases lay outside the gene matches. This CDR3 has 16 residues. Germline assignment: CDR1 MGHRA and CDR2 YSYEKL. The CDR3 DNA reads TGCGCCAGCAGCCAAGAGTCGGGACTAGCCGTCAATGAGCAGTTCTTC. Residues: CASSQESGLAVNEQFF.

This clonotype was found many times. The chain couples TRBV7-9 to TRBJ1-1; possible D gene TRBD1, 5 bases. This CDR3 contains 14 residues. The V gene's germline CDR1 is SEHNR and CDR2 FQNEAQ (reference sequence). The ends were cut back, 6 bases at V and 3 bases at J, with 14 bases in the middle. The CDR3 DNA reads as TGTGCCAGCAGTTCTCAGGGAAAAGACACTGAAGCTTTCTTT. This gives the protein CASSSQGKDTEAFF.

This clonotype was seen ten or more times. The rearrangement joins TRBV7-2 to TRBJ1-2, with D maybe TRBD1 (6 bases). CDR3 length: 14 residues. Trimming left V 1 base short and J 0 bases short, with 6 bases between. In germline, CDR1 is SGHTA, CDR2 FQGNSA. This CDR3 reads CASSLDRANYGYTF. In DNA, the CDR3 is TGTGCCAGCAGCTTAGACAGGGCTAACTATGGCTACACCTTC.

Many counts were recorded for this clonotype. In DNA form, the CDR3 reads TGTGCCAGCAGCTTTACCCAGGGTGGCACCGGGGAGCTGTTTTTT. This translates into CASSFTQGGTGELFF. The chain is built from TRBV7-9 and TRBJ2-2, with D perhaps matching TRBD1 (5 bases). Trimming cost V 3 bases and J 4 bases, with 12 bases left between them. Germline CDR1 and CDR2: SEHNR and FQNEAQ (reference sequence). This CDR3 contains 15 residues.

This clonotype was seen many times. The V gene is TRBV6-2 or TRBV6-3, the J gene TRBJ2-7; D gene unclear. The CDR3 runs 11 residues. V was cut by 5 bases and J by 6 bases, with 8 bases left in between. Per the germline V gene, CDR1 is MNHEY and CDR2 is SVGEGT. CDR3 amino acids: CASSNPLEQYF. The CDR3 bases are TGTGCCAGCAGTAACCCCCTCGAGCAGTACTTC.

This clonotype occurred many times. This sequence joins TRBV7-9 and TRBJ1-2, with D maybe TRBD1 (5 bases). The CDR3 is made up of 14 amino acids. V was pared by 4 bases and J by 6 bases, with 15 bases between. CDR1 and CDR2 from the germline V gene are SEHNR and FQNEAQ (reference sequence). The CDR3 loop is CASSSGSHRNGYTF. CDR3 bases: TGTGCCAGCAGCTCAGGGTCACACCGGAATGGCTACACCTTC.

This chain joins TRBV28 and TRBJ2-1; 7 bases are shared with TRBD1. The CDR3 sequence is 15 residues long. J lost 4 bases, V lost 5 bases, and 8 bases had no gene match. CDR1 MDHEN and CDR2 SYDVKM come from the germline V gene. CDR3 sequence reads: CASSKQPRGYNEQFF. CDR3 DNA sequence: TGTGCCAGCAGTAAACAGCCCAGGGGGTACAATGAGCAGTTCTTC.

This clonotype was detected many times. The chain recombines TRBV3-1 with TRBJ2-2, with D possibly matching TRBD1 (5 bases). The ends were cut back, 6 bases at V and 5 bases at J, with 13 bases in the middle. The length of the CDR3 is 14 residues. Germline assignment: CDR1 LGHDT and CDR2 YNNKEL (reference sequence). The CDR3 DNA reads TGTGCCAGCAGGTATCAAGGGGAAACCGGGGAGCTGTTTTTT. Translating gives CASRYQGETGELFF. The complete variable domain, with remaining parts taken from reference TRBV3-1 and TRBJ2-2, reads DTAVSQTPKYLVTQMGNDKSIKCEQNLGHDTMYWYKQDSKKFLKIMFSYNNKELIINETVPNRFSPKSPDKAHLNLHINSLELGDSAVYFCASRYQGETGELFFGEGSRLTVL.

In this sample, this clonotype turned up many times. The rearrangement uses TRBV6-1 and TRBJ2-1, with D unclear. The germline V and J ends were trimmed by 5 bases and 0 bases, with 14 bases remaining between them. Germline V gene sequence: CDR1 MNHNS, CDR2 SASEGT. The CDR3 contains 16 residues. The CDR3: CASSPLIFSSYNEQFF. The CDR3 coding sequence is TGTGCCAGCAGTCCGCTGATCTTTAGCTCCTACAATGAGCAGTTCTTC.

The V gene is TRBV2, the J gene TRBJ1-3, with D unresolved. Per germline, CDR1 SNHLY and CDR2 FYNNEI. The length of the CDR3 is 15 residues. V was clipped by 7 bases and J by 2 bases, with 15 bases between them. Written as DNA, the CDR3 is TGTGCCAGCAAAATAGACGGATCGGCTGGAAACACCATATATTTT. This codes for CASKIDGSAGNTIYF.

This clonotype was observed a handful of times. This sequence joins TRBV6-1 and TRBJ2-1, with TRBD1 matching over 7 bases. V was pared by 5 bases and J by 10 bases, with 17 bases of the junction left unmatched. Per the germline V gene, CDR1 is MNHNS and CDR2 is SASEGT. This CDR3 is 16 amino acids long. CDR3 region: CASSSLQGPQTMEQFF. CDR3 sequence (DNA): TGTGCCAGCAGTTCCCTACAGGGGCCCCAGACAATGGAGCAGTTCTTC.

This clonotype has at least ten counts. J is TRBJ2-2 and V is TRBV29-1; D uncertain. Trimming removed 7 bases at V and 1 base at J, with 10 bases between. This CDR3 spans 13 amino acids. Germline assignment: CDR1 SQVTM and CDR2 ANQGSEA. The CDR3 bases are TGCAGCGCACATTCCATGAACACCGGGGAGCTGTTTTTT. The encoded protein is CSAHSMNTGELFF.